A selection of T cell receptor beta chains follows, all from one sample in a study of cytomegalovirus exposure and HLA in healthy donors. TCRdb keeps only in-frame clones here, not all; method: immunoSEQ multiplex PCR. The top ten clones hold under 2.5% of a sample with tens of thousands of clones, about four fifths of them seen once. The sample comprised PBMCs. These receptors all come from a man aged 18 to 30 in good health and CMV-seronegative. Both conserved end residues are part of each CDR3. The D gene is left open where the match is weak. Size is omitted from some rows. Given values are once, few, many or a class for expanded clones.

length,D,V,J,size,CDR3,DNA
16,-,TRBV14,TRBJ1-1,-,CASSPMWGPVNTEAFF,TGTGCCAGCAGCCCCATGTGGGGGCCGGTGAACACTGAAGCTTTCTTT
13,TRBD1,TRBV6-1,TRBJ2-7,few,CASTTGLSYEQYF,TGTGCCAGCACGACAGGGCTCTCCTACGAGCAGTACTTC
14,-,TRBV27,TRBJ1-3,-,CASSFAGTGNTIYF,TGTGCCAGCAGTTTTGCGGGAACTGGAAACACCATATATTTT
14,TRBD2,TRBV2,TRBJ2-7,-,CAGGLAGGSYEQYF,TGTGCCGGAGGACTAGCGGGGGGATCCTACGAGCAGTACTTC
15,-,TRBV5-6,TRBJ2-2,once,CASSLAPGNTGELFF,TGTGCCAGCAGCTTGGCGCCGGGGAACACCGGGGAGCTGTTTTTT
15,TRBD2,TRBV4-2,TRBJ2-7,-,CASSQDAGTSYEQYF,TGTGCCAGCAGCCAAGACGCCGGGACTAGCTACGAGCAGTACTTC
16,TRBD2,TRBV18,TRBJ2-2,-,CASSPPTLAGTGELFF,TGTGCCAGCTCACCACCGACTCTAGCGGGCACCGGGGAGCTGTTTTTT
15,-,TRBV9,TRBJ2-1,-,CASSVTLASYNEQFF,TGTGCCAGCAGCGTAACACTAGCCTCCTACAATGAGCAGTTCTTC
15,-,TRBV5-1,TRBJ1-1,few,CASSLDGRENTEAFF,TGCGCCAGCAGCTTGGATGGGAGAGAGAACACTGAAGCTTTCTTT
16,TRBD1,TRBV28,TRBJ2-2,-,CASSWGTGANTGELFF,TGTGCCAGCAGTTGGGGGACAGGAGCGAACACCGGGGAGCTGTTTTTT
15,TRBD2,TRBV6-5,TRBJ2-5,-,CASRYSPTSLETQYF,TGTGCCAGCAGATACTCCCCGACTAGCCTAGAGACCCAGTACTTC
14,-,TRBV28,TRBJ1-1,-,CASSLLGGNTEAFF,TGTGCCAGCAGTTTACTAGGGGGGAACACTGAAGCTTTCTTT
15,-,TRBV27,TRBJ1-5,-,CASSSRRGSNQPQHF,TGTGCCAGCAGTTCCCGACGGGGGAGCAATCAGCCCCAGCATTTT
15,-,TRBV5-6,TRBJ2-1,-,CASSFVAVGLNEQFF,TGTGCCAGCAGCTTCGTAGCGGTTGGACTCAATGAGCAGTTCTTC
16,TRBD1,TRBV7-9,TRBJ1-2,-,CASSTSDREVEYGYTF,TGTGCCAGCAGCACAAGCGACAGGGAAGTGGAATATGGCTACACCTTC
15,TRBD2,TRBV7-9,TRBJ2-1,-,CASSPWGTSGDKQFF,TGTGCCAGCAGCCCATGGGGGACTAGCGGGGATAAGCAGTTCTTC
14,TRBD1,TRBV25-1,TRBJ2-1,-,CASSELTGKNEQFF,TGTGCCAGCAGTGAGTTGACAGGGAAGAATGAGCAGTTCTTC
12,-,TRBV5-1,TRBJ1-1,-,CASSPGLTEAFF,TGCGCCAGCAGCCCGGGTCTAACTGAAGCTTTCTTT
16,TRBD1,TRBV9,TRBJ2-2,-,CASSRTGRANTGELFF,TGTGCCAGCAGCCGGACAGGGAGAGCGAACACCGGGGAGCTGTTTTTT
15,TRBD2,TRBV5-6,TRBJ2-1,-,CASSLRLAGSNEQFF,TGTGCCAGCAGCTTGCGCCTAGCGGGTAGCAATGAGCAGTTCTTC
13,TRBD1,TRBV7-3,TRBJ1-2,-,CASSHRGGDGYTF,TGTGCCAGCAGCCACAGGGGAGGTGATGGCTACACCTTC
16,TRBD1,TRBV27,TRBJ2-3,-,CASSFLPGTETDTQYF,TGTGCCAGCAGTTTCCTACCCGGGACAGAAACAGATACGCAGTATTTT
15,TRBD1,TRBV25-1,TRBJ2-7,-,CASRSYRGESYEQYF,TGTGCCAGCAGAAGTTACAGGGGGGAATCCTACGAGCAGTACTTC
15,TRBD1,TRBV4-3,TRBJ2-7,-,CASSQGGTGGHEQYF,TGCGCCAGCAGCCAAGGGGGGACAGGGGGCCACGAGCAGTACTTC
12,TRBD1,TRBV28,TRBJ2-7,-,CASRGQIYEQYF,TGTGCCAGCAGGGGACAGATCTACGAGCAGTACTTC
13,TRBD1,TRBV9,TRBJ2-7,-,CASSGDRDYEQYF,TGTGCCAGCAGCGGGGACAGGGACTACGAGCAGTACTTC
14,TRBD1,TRBV30,TRBJ2-7,-,CAWSWKGAAYEQYF,TGTGCCTGGAGTTGGAAGGGGGCCGCCTACGAGCAGTACTTC
13,TRBD1,TRBV29-1,TRBJ2-1,-,CSVGQGGYNEQFF,TGCAGCGTCGGACAGGGGGGATACAATGAGCAGTTCTTC
13,TRBD1,TRBV28,TRBJ1-2,-,CASSLTGERGYPF,TGTGCCAGCAGTTTAACAGGGGAAAGGGGCTACCCCTTC
14,-,TRBV9,TRBJ1-6,-,CASSVGAVSSPLHF,TGTGCCAGCAGCGTAGGGGCAGTAAGTTCACCCCTCCACTTT
14,-,TRBV9,TRBJ2-3,-,CASSVGTSSDTQYF,TGTGCCAGCAGCGTAGGAACTTCCTCAGATACGCAGTATTTT
16,-,TRBV4-3,TRBJ2-7,-,CASSQATGAEAYEQYF,TGCGCCAGCAGCCAAGCGACGGGAGCGGAGGCCTACGAGCAGTACTTC
14,-,TRBV6-5,TRBJ2-7,-,CASASTGSSYEQYF,TGTGCCAGCGCCAGTACCGGGAGCTCCTACGAGCAGTACTTC
14,-,TRBV19,TRBJ2-1,-,CASSISGVADEQFF,TGTGCCAGTAGTATATCTGGCGTCGCGGATGAGCAGTTCTTC
13,TRBD1,TRBV30,TRBJ2-1,-,CACTGGFDNEQFF,TGTGCCTGCACAGGGGGCTTTGACAATGAGCAGTTCTTC
12,TRBD1,TRBV2,TRBJ2-7,-,CASNEQGYEQYF,TGTGCCAGCAATGAACAGGGGTACGAGCAGTACTTC
15,-,TRBV18,TRBJ2-2,-,CASSPPFRGTGELFF,TGTGCCAGCTCACCCCCATTTCGGGGAACCGGGGAGCTGTTTTTT